Below, 10 T cell receptor beta chains from the same sample are listed, as sequenced in a study of T cells in Graves' hyperthyroidism and ophthalmopathy. It was RNA transcripts that yielded the amplified TCR beta CDR3 regions. A set of HTBI primers served as the primers for a first-round RT-PCR of the TCR CDR3. From the multiplex PCR reads, TCRdb called clonotypes with MiXCR, one entry per CDR3 protein. Counted here are 450,000 to 600,000 distinct CDR3 sequences, around 15% occurring once; the ten biggest clones make up around 13%. Sequenced material: blood. The receptors were gathered from a woman aged 40 to 50 with Graves' hyperthyroidism.

This clonotype was detected a few times. The chain recombines TRBV19 with TRBJ1-1, with a weak D call TRBD1 (6 bases). Trimming took 3 bases from V and 8 from J, leaving 16 bases between them. This CDR3 spans 14 amino acids. The V gene's germline CDR1 is LNHDA and CDR2 SQIVND (reference sequence). Here the CDR3 reads CASSISLSGTEAFF. Written as DNA, the CDR3 is TGTGCCAGTAGTATCTCCCTCTCCGGGACAGAAGCTTTCTTT. The full variable domain, its missing parts supplied by reference TRBV19 and TRBJ1-1, is DGGITQSPKYLFRKEGQNVTLSCEQNLNHDAMYWYRQDPGQGLRLIYYSQIVNDFQKGDIAEGYSVSREKKESFPLTVTSAQKNPTAFYLCASSISLSGTEAFFGQGTRLTVV.

This clonotype has at least ten counts. This sequence joins TRBV10-3 and TRBJ1-3, with TRBD1 identical over 8 bases. Germline V lookup: CDR1 ENHRY, CDR2 SYGVKD. Trimming at V came to 0 bases and at J to 0 bases, leaving 1 base not matched to a gene. The CDR3 is 16 amino acids. CDR3 region: CAISESGTGSGNTIYF. CDR3 DNA: TGTGCCATCAGTGAGTCCGGGACAGGCTCTGGAAACACCATATATTTT.

This clonotype occurred many times. V usage is TRBV5-1 and J usage is TRBJ2-5; D is unresolved. V gave up 3 bases and J gave up 1 base, with 13 bases separating them. CDR3 size: 15 residues. Germline assignment: CDR1 SGHRS and CDR2 YFSETQ. The CDR3, as DNA: TGCGCCAGCAGCTCCTCCAGGCCCTCCCAAGAGACCCAGTACTTC. Translating gives CASSSSRPSQETQYF.

Many counts were recorded for this clonotype. This chain joins TRBV5-1 and TRBJ2-5, with D perhaps matching TRBD1 (6 bases). The CDR3 loop spans 14 amino acids. V gave up 5 bases and J gave up 7 bases, with 18 bases separating them. Germline lookup yields CDR1 SGHRS and CDR2 YFSETQ. CDR3 protein: CASRLDRGTWTQYF. Here the CDR3 DNA reads TGCGCCAGCAGGCTGGACAGAGGGACCTGGACCCAGTACTTC.

This clonotype was counted at least ten times. The chain recombines TRBV3-1 with TRBJ1-4; D gene ambiguous. This CDR3 is 15 amino acids long. Germline-derived CDR1 and CDR2 are LGHDT and YNNKEL (reference sequence). Trimming cost V 1 base and J 5 bases, with 11 bases left between them. CDR3 residues: CASSQGQQRNEKLFF. The CDR3 DNA reads as TGTGCCAGCAGCCAAGGTCAACAGAGGAATGAAAAACTGTTTTTT.

This clonotype has a handful of counts. The V and J genes are TRBV2 and TRBJ2-1; D may be TRBD2 (6 bases). This CDR3 contains 16 residues. Germline V gene sequence: CDR1 SNHLY, CDR2 FYNNEI. The V and J ends lost 5 bases and 6 bases respectively, with 20 bases between them. CDR3 sequence: CASSSLPGEALNEQFF. The CDR3 DNA is TGTGCCAGCAGTTCTCTACCGGGGGAGGCACTCAATGAGCAGTTCTTC.

This clonotype was seen many times. The chain's CDR3 is CASSLLRSLGSTDTQYF. The CDR3 DNA follows: TGTGCCAGCAGCTTACTTAGGAGTTTAGGCAGCACAGATACGCAGTATTTT. This chain uses TRBV7-9 with TRBJ2-3; D is ambiguous. Germline lookup yields CDR1 SEHNR and CDR2 FQNEAQ (reference sequence). CDR3 length: 17 residues. V was cut by 2 bases and J by 0 bases, with 15 bases left in between.

This clonotype was recorded at least ten times. V usage is TRBV11-2 and J usage is TRBJ1-1; the D is unclear. The germline V gene encodes CDR1 SGHAT and CDR2 FQNNGV. The CDR3 is 17 amino acids. V was trimmed by 5 bases and J by 0 bases, leaving 19 bases between them. CDR3 in amino acids: CASSTRDLDLMNTEAFF. CDR3 nucleotides: TGTGCCAGCAGCACCCGCGACCTAGATTTAATGAACACTGAAGCTTTCTTT.

The table lists this clonotype with many counts. CDR3 coding DNA: TGTGCCAGCAGTGGGCCAGGCCTCATGAACACTGAAGCTTTCTTT. It codes for CASSGPGLMNTEAFF. The chain employs TRBV2 and TRBJ1-1; no reliable D call. The CDR3 length is 15 residues. The germline gives CDR1 SNHLY, CDR2 FYNNEI. Trimming pared 4 bases from V and 0 bases from J, leaving 12 bases between.

Ten or more counts support this clonotype. This chain joins TRBV9 and TRBJ2-5, with D possibly being TRBD1 (6 bases). CDR3 size: 17 residues. Germline loops: CDR1 SGDLS, CDR2 YYNGEE. V lost 0 bases, J lost 3 bases, and 18 bases lay in between. The CDR3 reads CASSVAYGDKKEETQYF. The DNA for the CDR3 is TGTGCCAGCAGCGTAGCTTATGGGGACAAAAAGGAAGAGACCCAGTACTTC. Looking up the rest from reference TRBV9 and TRBJ2-5 gives the full variable domain: DSGVTQTPKHLITATGQRVTLRCSPRSGDLSVYWYQQSLDQGLQFLIQYYNGEERAKGNILERFSAQQFPDLHSELNLSSLELGDSALYFCASSVAYGDKKEETQYFGPGTRLLVL.